A single sample is the source of the 32 T cell receptor beta chains below, sequenced in a study of T cells in Graves' hyperthyroidism and ophthalmopathy. RNA transcripts were the template for amplifying TCR beta CDR3 regions. Carried out on the TCR CDR3, a first-round RT-PCR used the HTBI primer set. One entry per CDR3 protein, called by TCRdb with MiXCR from the multiplex PCR reads. The sample shows a few hundred thousand distinct CDR3 sequences, approximately 15% of them seen only once. Sequencing used blood. The receptor set was obtained from a woman between 25 and 40 years old with Graves' hyperthyroidism.

V is TRBV2 and J is TRBJ2-3; 7 bases agree with TRBD1. Unmatched junction bases numbered 8, after V lost 6 bases and J lost 2 bases. Germline V CDR1 and CDR2: SNHLY, FYNNEI. This CDR3 is built from 15 residues. CDR3 protein: CASSRRDRYTDTQYF. For the CDR3, the DNA is TGTGCCAGCAGCCGCCGGGACAGATACACAGATACGCAGTATTTT.

This clonotype appeared a few times. The chain is built from TRBV9 and TRBJ2-2; 8 bases align to TRBD2. With V trimmed by 3 bases and J by 3 bases, 7 bases remained unmatched. The CDR3 length is 16 residues. The V gene's germline CDR1 is SGDLS and CDR2 YYNGEE. CDR3: CASSETGTRYTGELFF. CDR3 DNA: TGTGCCAGCAGCGAAACCGGGACTAGATACACCGGGGAGCTGTTTTTT.

This clonotype was counted many times. This chain uses TRBV20-1 with TRBJ2-7; tentative D call: TRBD1 (6 bases). This CDR3 contains 16 residues. Germline V gene sequence: CDR1 DFQATT, CDR2 SNEGSKA (reference sequence). V lost 3 bases, J lost 0 bases, and 18 bases lay in between. The CDR3 DNA reads as TGCAGTGCTAGGAGGGTGAACAGGGCGAGCTCCTACGAGCAGTACTTC. Translation gives CSARRVNRASSYEQYF.

This clonotype was seen more than once but under ten times. The J gene is TRBJ2-7, the V gene TRBV29-1; D is tentatively TRBD1 or TRBD2 (6 bases each). The V gene lost 4 bases and the J gene lost 2 bases, with 9 bases spanning the gap. The CDR3 loop spans 12 amino acids. Looked up from germline, CDR1 is SQVTM and CDR2 is ANQGSEA. CDR3 region: CSVAGAAYEQYF. As DNA, the CDR3 is TGCAGCGTTGCGGGGGCCGCCTACGAGCAGTACTTC.

This clonotype came up many times. This chain joins TRBV20-1 and TRBJ2-7; 9 nucleotides agree with TRBD2. V lost 8 bases to trimming and J lost 0 bases; unmatched junction nucleotides: 2. The CDR3 is made up of 12 amino acids. CDR1 is DFQATT and CDR2 is SNEGSKA in the germline V gene (reference sequence). The CDR3 protein is CSCSGSSYEQYF. CDR3 nucleotide sequence: TGCAGTTGTAGCGGGAGCTCCTACGAGCAGTACTTC.

The V gene is TRBV7-9, the J gene TRBJ2-1; TRBD1 might be the D (7 bases). CDR1 is SEHNR, CDR2 FQNEAQ, per germline (reference sequence). V dropped 2 bases and J dropped 8 bases, with 13 bases sitting between them. This CDR3 comprises 14 residues. The CDR3 region is CASSLLTGDYEQFF. For the CDR3, the DNA is TGTGCCAGCAGCTTACTCACAGGGGACTATGAGCAGTTCTTC.

This clonotype was seen a single time. This sequence may be a read error, since a much larger clone differs from it by one base. The chain joins TRBV6-2 or TRBV6-3 to TRBJ2-7; 8 nucleotides line up with TRBD2. The J call may be mistaken, given a closer DNA end match to TRBJ2-1. Germline loops: CDR1 MNHEY, CDR2 SVGEGT. There are 14 residues in the CDR3. This chain's CDR3 is CASQPGAGGYEQFF. CDR3 nucleotide sequence: TGTGCCAGCCAACCTGGCGCGGGGGGCTACGAGCAGTTCTTC.

Only a few counts were recorded for this clonotype. The V gene is TRBV4-1, the J gene TRBJ2-7; TRBD1 matches 10 bases. This CDR3 has 15 amino acids. CDR1 is MGHRA and CDR2 is YSYEKL in the germline V gene. V lost 4 bases, J lost 6 bases, and 9 bases stayed unmatched. The DNA of the CDR3 is TGCGCCAGCAGCCCTTTCCGGGACAGGGGTGGCGAGCAGTACTTC. As protein: CASSPFRDRGGEQYF.

This clonotype was observed a handful of times. The V and J genes are TRBV27 and TRBJ2-1, with D perhaps TRBD1 or TRBD2 (5 bases each). CDR1 is MNHEY, CDR2 SMNVEV, per germline (reference sequence). V shed 7 bases and J shed 1 base, with 11 bases lying between them. The CDR3 spans 14 residues. The CDR3 DNA reads as TGTGCCAGCAAGTCGGGGCTATCCTACAATGAGCAGTTCTTC. Translation: CASKSGLSYNEQFF.

This clonotype was detected many times. This rearrangement joins TRBV27 to TRBJ2-7; the D is unclear. Germline CDR1 reads MNHEY; CDR2 reads SMNVEV (reference sequence). V was clipped by 4 bases and J by 3 bases, with 7 bases between them. The CDR3 has 12 residues. This chain's CDR3 is CASSSQNYEQYF. The CDR3 coding sequence is TGTGCCAGCAGTTCCCAGAACTACGAGCAGTACTTC.

CDR3 residues: CASSYGRGDPGSWETQYF. The CDR3 nucleotides are TGTGCCAGCAGTTACGGGCGGGGGGACCCCGGGAGCTGGGAGACCCAGTACTTC. The chain recombines TRBV12-3 or TRBV12-4 with TRBJ2-5, with 8 bases matching TRBD2. Trimming cost V 4 bases and J 5 bases; bases outside gene matches: 18. CDR3 size: 18 residues.

In its sample, this clonotype was seen many times. The CDR3 loop reads CASSFRGENTIYF. The CDR3 nucleotides are TGTGCCAGCAGTTTTCGGGGGGAAAACACCATATATTTT. The chain uses TRBV2 and TRBJ1-3; D is perhaps TRBD1 (5 bases). V lost 5 bases to trimming and J lost 6 bases, with 11 bases between them. CDR3 size: 13 residues. CDR1 and CDR2 from the germline V gene are SNHLY and FYNNEI.

This clonotype was counted a few times. The chain carries TRBV5-1 and TRBJ1-1; 9 positions match TRBD1. Germline CDR1 and CDR2: SGHRS and YFSETQ. The CDR3 contains 19 residues. V shed 2 bases, J shed 0 bases, and the junction held 14 bases outside the gene matches. The CDR3 region is CASSFQRPGQGRMNTEAFF. CDR3 in DNA: TGCGCCAGCAGCTTTCAACGGCCGGGACAGGGTAGAATGAACACTGAAGCTTTCTTT.

This clonotype was seen repeatedly, ten times or more. The chain is built from TRBV15 and TRBJ2-7, with TRBD2 identical over 9 bases. V trimming: 0 bases; J trimming: 3 bases; junction bases outside the gene matches: 12. There are 18 residues in the CDR3. CDR1 is LNHNV and CDR2 is YYDKDF in the germline V gene (reference sequence). The CDR3 spells CATSRDLVSAGGDYEQYF. In nucleotides, the CDR3 is TGTGCCACCAGCAGAGATTTAGTCTCCGCGGGGGGGGACTACGAGCAGTACTTC.

This clonotype was seen ten or more times. The gene calls are TRBV2 and TRBJ1-5; TRBD1 agrees at 7 bases. The CDR3 is 14 amino acids. V was pared by 5 bases and J by 6 bases, with 7 bases of the junction left unmatched. Germline V lookup: CDR1 SNHLY, CDR2 FYNNEI. DNA of the CDR3: TGTGCCAGCAGTCGACAGGGAGACCGTCAGCCCCAGCATTTT. It encodes CASSRQGDRQPQHF.

This clonotype was observed many times. The chain recombines TRBV20-1 with TRBJ2-1, with D uncertain. The V and J ends lost 3 bases and 6 bases respectively, with 12 bases between them. This CDR3 has 13 residues. CDR1 is DFQATT and CDR2 is SNEGSKA in the germline V gene (reference sequence). The CDR3 sequence is CSASRSGRNEQFF. The CDR3 bases are TGCAGTGCTAGTAGGTCGGGTCGCAATGAGCAGTTCTTC.

This clonotype was detected a few times. The rearrangement uses TRBV28 and TRBJ2-7; tentative D call: TRBD1 (6 bases). The germline V and J ends were trimmed by 5 bases and 2 bases, with 19 bases remaining between them. Germline loops: CDR1 MDHEN, CDR2 SYDVKM. The CDR3 is 16 amino acids. CDR3 residues: CASSANRGSWAYEQYF. The CDR3 nucleotides are TGTGCCAGCAGTGCTAATAGGGGGTCTTGGGCCTACGAGCAGTACTTC.

A word on this clonotype: A much more abundant neighbour one base away suggests this may be a read error. This sequence joins TRBV10-3 and TRBJ2-3, with D unresolved. In germline, CDR1 is ENHRY, CDR2 SYGVKD. The CDR3 consists of 15 residues. The CDR3 DNA reads as TGTGCCAACAGTGAGTCGACCCGAAGCACAGATACGCAGTATTTT. Amino acid sequence: CANSESTRSTDTQYF.

This clonotype was counted a few times. The chain combines TRBV6-1 with TRBJ2-3; TRBD2 matches at 14 bases. Germline V gene lookup returns CDR1 MNHNS and CDR2 SASEGT. CDR3 length: 20 amino acids. The trim removed 4 bases at V and 1 base at J, leaving 13 bases unmatched. As DNA, the CDR3 is TGTGCCAGCAGTGGAGAGGGACTAGCGGGAGTTCGTGTAGGCACAGATACGCAGTATTTT. Translation: CASSGEGLAGVRVGTDTQYF.

Only a few counts were recorded for this clonotype. This chain uses TRBV3-1 with TRBJ2-5; 12 nucleotides align to TRBD2. This CDR3 comprises 17 residues. V was pared by 2 bases and J by 2 bases, with 6 bases of the junction left unmatched. Germline values: CDR1 LGHDT, CDR2 YNNKEL (reference sequence). Written as DNA, the CDR3 is TGTGCCAGCAGCCAACTCGTACTAGCGGGGGGTCAAGAGACCCAGTACTTC. It translates to CASSQLVLAGGQETQYF.

The table lists this clonotype with many counts. The chain uses TRBV11-2 and TRBJ2-1; 10 nucleotides line up with TRBD2. Germline CDR1 is SGHAT and CDR2 is FQNNGV. This CDR3 is 16 amino acids long. Trimming at V came to 6 bases and at J to 2 bases, leaving 7 bases not matched to a gene. The CDR3 reads CASRPIAGGPYNEQFF. The CDR3 nucleotides read TGTGCCAGCAGACCCATAGCGGGAGGTCCCTACAATGAGCAGTTCTTC. Variable domain in full (rest from reference TRBV11-2 and TRBJ2-1): EAGVAQSPRYKIIEKRQSVAFWCNPISGHATLYWYQQILGQGPKLLIQFQNNGVVDDSQLPKDRFSAERLKGVDSTLKIQPAKLEDSAVYLCASRPIAGGPYNEQFFGPGTRLTVL.

This clonotype was counted many times. The chain carries TRBV30 and TRBJ1-2; possibly TRBD1 for D (5 bases). The V gene's germline CDR1 is GTSNPN and CDR2 SVGIG (reference sequence). The CDR3 has 12 amino acids. The V and J ends lost 0 bases and 5 bases respectively, with 7 bases between them. DNA of the CDR3: TGTGCCTGGAGTGTAACAGGATATGGCTACACCTTC. Its translation: CAWSVTGYGYTF.

This rearrangement joins TRBV5-8 to TRBJ2-1; 11 nucleotides align to TRBD2. V was pared by 4 bases and J by 3 bases, with 6 bases of the junction left unmatched. The CDR3 has 16 amino acids. Germline V gives CDR1 SGHTS, CDR2 YDEGEE. The CDR3, as DNA: TGTGCCAGCAGCAAACGACTAGCGGGGTACTACAATGAGCAGTTCTTC. Translating gives CASSKRLAGYYNEQFF.

Comments on this clonotype: A read error may account for a junction end that differs from germline. The chain recombines TRBV7-3 with TRBJ2-7; D not resolved. The germline V gene encodes CDR1 SGHTA and CDR2 FQGTGA. This CDR3 is built from 15 residues. The CDR3, as DNA: TGTGCCAGCAGCTTCACCAGGAGAAGCTCCTACGAACAGTACTTC. This codes for CASSFTRRSSYEQYF.

This chain joins TRBV24-1 and TRBJ2-3; 8 nucleotides match TRBD1. J was trimmed by 3 bases and V by 4 bases; bases with no gene match: 11. Looked up from germline, CDR1 is KGHDR and CDR2 is SFDVKD. CDR3 size: 17 residues. CDR3 region: CATSENPQGANTDTQYF. CDR3 DNA sequence: TGTGCCACCAGTGAAAACCCCCAGGGGGCTAATACAGATACGCAGTATTTT.

This clonotype was seen ten or more times. V usage is TRBV2 and J usage is TRBJ1-5; 7 bases fit TRBD1. The V gene end was trimmed by 4 bases and the J gene end by 4 bases; junction bases not matched to a gene: 4. Germline V CDR1 and CDR2: SNHLY, FYNNEI. The length of the CDR3 is 14 residues. The CDR3 bases are TGTGCCAGCAGTGGAGAGACAGGGAATCAGCCCCAGCATTTT. Translated: CASSGETGNQPQHF.

This clonotype was seen ten or more times. V usage is TRBV3-1 and J usage is TRBJ2-7; TRBD2 aligns across 8 bases. The germline V gene has CDR1 LGHDT and CDR2 YNNKEL (reference sequence). J lost 3 bases, V lost 0 bases, and 4 bases had no gene match. The CDR3 spans 15 residues. The CDR3 reads CASSQEAGASYEQYF. In DNA, the CDR3 is TGTGCCAGCAGCCAAGAAGCGGGAGCAAGCTACGAGCAGTACTTC.

This clonotype was found many times. The chain is built from TRBV10-3 and TRBJ2-3, with D unclear. Germline loops: CDR1 ENHRY, CDR2 SYGVKD. The CDR3 covers 15 residues. V was trimmed by 4 bases and J by 1 base, leaving 12 bases between them. This chain's CDR3 is CAISGRTAGTDTQYF. DNA of the CDR3: TGTGCCATCAGTGGGAGAACGGCGGGCACAGATACGCAGTATTTT.

The gene calls are TRBV19 and TRBJ2-2, with 7 bases lining up with TRBD1. The length of the CDR3 is 14 residues. The V gene's germline CDR1 is LNHDA and CDR2 SQIVND (reference sequence). V was pared by 6 bases and J by 3 bases, with 4 bases of the junction left unmatched. The CDR3 region has the DNA TGTGCCAGTAGAGATCAGGGGGACACCGGGGAGCTGTTTTTT. The encoded protein is CASRDQGDTGELFF.

This clonotype was seen ten or more times. The rearrangement links TRBV10-3 to TRBJ2-5; the D is unclear. Germline V gene data show CDR1 as ENHRY and CDR2 as SYGVKD. The CDR3 extends over 13 amino acids. Trimming took 6 bases from V and 3 from J, leaving 11 bases between them. CDR3 DNA: TGTGCCATCAGGGGCGGTTCAGAAGAGACCCAGTACTTC. This codes for CAIRGGSEETQYF.

This clonotype showed up many times. The chain combines TRBV11-2 with TRBJ2-7, with D possibly matching TRBD2 (5 bases). Germline CDR1 SGHAT, CDR2 FQNNGV. This CDR3 region has 13 residues. V lost 3 bases and J 4 bases, leaving 10 bases between the germline ends. CDR3 coding DNA: TGTGCCAGCAGCTTGGACTTTGGGTACGAGCAGTACTTC. It is translated as CASSLDFGYEQYF.

This clonotype appeared a single time. This chain links TRBV7-8 with TRBJ2-1, with a possible D match to TRBD2 (5 bases). This CDR3 has 14 residues. V lost 2 bases to trimming and J lost 12 bases, with 17 bases between them. The V gene's germline CDR1 is SGHVS and CDR2 FQNEAQ. CDR3: CASSLPLGVTGQFF. CDR3 in DNA: TGTGCCAGCAGCTTACCCCTCGGGGTTACGGGGCAGTTCTTC. Based on the CDR3 plus reference TRBV7-8 and TRBJ2-1, the full variable domain is GAGVSQSPRYKVAKRGQDVALRCDPISGHVSLFWYQQALGQGPEFLTYFQNEAQLDKSGLPSDRFFAERPEGSVSTLKIQRTQQEDSAVYLCASSLPLGVTGQFFGPGTRLTVL.